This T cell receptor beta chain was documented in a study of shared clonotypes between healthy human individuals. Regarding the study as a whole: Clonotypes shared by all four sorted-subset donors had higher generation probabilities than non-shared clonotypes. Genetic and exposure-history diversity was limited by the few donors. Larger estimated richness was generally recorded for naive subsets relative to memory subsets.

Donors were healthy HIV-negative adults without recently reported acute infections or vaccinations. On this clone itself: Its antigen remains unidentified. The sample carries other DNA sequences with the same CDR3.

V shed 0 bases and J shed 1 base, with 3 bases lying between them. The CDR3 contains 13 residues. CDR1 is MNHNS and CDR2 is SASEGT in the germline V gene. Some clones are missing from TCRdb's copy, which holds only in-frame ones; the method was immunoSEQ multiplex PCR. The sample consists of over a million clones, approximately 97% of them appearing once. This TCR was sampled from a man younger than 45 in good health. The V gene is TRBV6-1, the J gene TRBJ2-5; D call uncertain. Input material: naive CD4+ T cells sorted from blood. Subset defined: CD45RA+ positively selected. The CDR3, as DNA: TGTGCCAGCAGTGAAGCGCTCCAAGAGACCCAGTACTTC. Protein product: CASSEALQETQYF.